The 15 T cell receptor beta chains below come from one sample, sequenced in a study of cytomegalovirus exposure and HLA in healthy donors. With 60 Vbeta and 13 Jbeta primers, the PCR was carried out. Clones were read by immunoSEQ multiplex PCR, and TCRdb kept only the in-frame ones, dropping some. The table shows 200,000 or so clones, with approximately 80% occurring only once. The source material was PBMCs. These receptors were taken from a woman between 45 and 60 years old in good health and CMV-seropositive.

The V call is TRBV11-1, the J call TRBJ2-4, with 9 bases lining up with TRBD2. The CDR3 is 14 residues long. In germline, CDR1 is SGHAT, CDR2 FQDESV (reference sequence). The V segment lost 5 bases and the J segment 6 bases; nucleotides outside the gene matches: 5. CDR3 residues: CASSDRAGGNIQYF. CDR3 sequence (DNA): TGTGCCAGCAGCGACCGAGCGGGGGGAAACATTCAGTACTTC.

Comments on this clone: This CDR3 is also generated by other DNA sequences in the sample. The rearrangement links TRBV27 to TRBJ1-1, with D possibly being TRBD1 (5 bases). V dropped 5 bases and J dropped 5 bases, with 12 bases sitting between them. The CDR3 is 13 amino acids. Germline-derived CDR1 and CDR2 are MNHEY and SMNVEV (reference sequence). The CDR3 DNA is TGTGCCAGCAGTCCGAGGGGAGGGACTGAAGCTTTCTTT. Protein sequence: CASSPRGGTEAFF.

V is TRBV4-2 and J is TRBJ2-2, with unresolved D. This CDR3 is 15 amino acids long. Trimming shortened V by 0 bases and J by 0 bases, and 5 bases separated the two germline ends. Per germline, CDR1 LGHNA and CDR2 YNFKEQ. The CDR3 here is CASSQDPANTGELFF. The CDR3 DNA reads TGTGCCAGCAGCCAAGATCCTGCGAACACCGGGGAGCTGTTTTTT.

The chain carries TRBV13 and TRBJ2-1; the match to TRBD1 covers 8 bases. Trimming took 3 bases from V and 4 from J; bases not matched to a gene: 2. The CDR3 consists of 14 residues. Germline V gives CDR1 PRHDT, CDR2 FYEKMQ (reference sequence). CDR3 protein: CASSLTGEYNEQFF. DNA of the CDR3: TGTGCCAGCAGCTTGACAGGGGAATACAATGAGCAGTTCTTC. Looking up the rest from reference TRBV13 and TRBJ2-1 gives the full variable domain: AAGVIQSPRHLIKEKRETATLKCYPIPRHDTVYWYQQGPGQDPQFLISFYEKMQSDKGSIPDRFSAQQFSDYHSELNMSSLELGDSALYFCASSLTGEYNEQFFGPGTRLTVL.

The chain employs TRBV6-5 and TRBJ1-1; 7 nucleotides align to TRBD1. Germline values: CDR1 MNHEY, CDR2 SVGAGI. The CDR3 is made up of 15 amino acids. V gave up 6 bases and J gave up 0 bases; unmatched junction bases: 7. The CDR3 DNA reads as TGTGCCAGCAGCCGGACAGGACTTCTGAACACTGAAGCTTTCTTT. Its translation is CASSRTGLLNTEAFF.

This clone was seen a few times. This rearrangement joins TRBV5-6 to TRBJ2-7; 8 positions match TRBD1. The CDR3 consists of 12 residues. CDR1 is SGHDT and CDR2 is YYEEEE in the germline V gene. Germline trimming cut 3 bases from V and 6 bases from J; bases unmatched to any gene: 2. CDR3 sequence reads: CASSSGQGEQYF. The CDR3 DNA is TGTGCCAGCAGCTCAGGACAGGGCGAGCAGTACTTC.

This sequence joins TRBV5-4 and TRBJ1-1; 7 positions match TRBD1. V shed 4 bases and J 6 bases; nucleotides not matched to a gene: 9. From germline, CDR1 is SGHNT and CDR2 YYREEE (reference sequence). This CDR3 spans 14 amino acids. The CDR3 reads CASSPRDSLPEAFF. CDR3 in DNA: TGTGCCAGCAGCCCCCGGGACAGTCTCCCTGAAGCTTTCTTT.

CDR3 in amino acids: CASSLGGSGGERETQYF. In nucleotides, the CDR3 is TGTGCCAGCAGCTTAGGGGGCTCTGGCGGGGAGAGGGAGACCCAGTACTTC. V gene TRBV11-3 combines with J gene TRBJ2-5, with D possibly being TRBD2 (6 bases). CDR3 length: 17 residues. Trimming took off 1 base at V and 5 bases at J, with 20 bases between the two ends. CDR1 and CDR2 (germline): SGHNT, YENEEA.

This chain links TRBV27 with TRBJ1-2; 7 bases are a match to TRBD1. Germline CDR1 reads MNHEY; CDR2 reads SMNVEV (reference sequence). V lost 0 bases to trimming and J lost 1 base; unmatched junction nucleotides: 2. This CDR3 has 15 residues. The CDR3 DNA is TGTGCCAGCAGTTTATCGCCAGGGGGTAACTATGGCTACACCTTC. The encoded protein is CASSLSPGGNYGYTF.

The V call is TRBV7-3, the J call TRBJ2-3, with D tentatively TRBD2 (7 bases). This CDR3 contains 16 residues. Germline lookup yields CDR1 SGHTA and CDR2 FQGTGA. V lost 3 bases, J lost 4 bases, and 17 bases lay in between. The CDR3 region is CASSFRPGEGADTQYF. For the CDR3, the DNA is TGTGCCAGCAGCTTTAGGCCCGGGGAGGGGGCAGATACGCAGTATTTT. The full variable domain, completed using reference TRBV7-3 and TRBJ2-3, is GAGVSQTPSNKVTEKGKYVELRCDPISGHTALYWYRQSLGQGPEFLIYFQGTGAADDSGLPNDRFFAVRPEGSVSTLKIQRTERGDSAVYLCASSFRPGEGADTQYFGPGTRLTVL.

The chain employs TRBV7-3 and TRBJ1-1, with 8 bases fitting TRBD1. V shed 3 bases and J 2 bases; nucleotides not matched to a gene: 2. Germline-derived CDR1 and CDR2 are SGHTA and FQGTGA. The CDR3 length is 14 residues. The CDR3 region has the DNA TGTGCCAGCAGCTTCGGACAGGGAAACACTGAAGCTTTCTTT. It yields the protein CASSFGQGNTEAFF.

The chain carries TRBV10-3 and TRBJ2-2; TRBD1 might be the D (9 bases). Trimming took 3 bases from V and 4 from J, leaving 15 bases between them. CDR3 length: 16 residues. Germline CDR1 and CDR2: ENHRY and SYGVKD. The CDR3 region is CAISESGGQGTGELFF. The CDR3 DNA is TGTGCCATCAGTGAAAGCGGGGGACAGGGCACCGGGGAGCTGTTTTTT.

This clone showed up just a few times. The chain uses TRBV19 and TRBJ2-7; TRBD1 agrees at 8 bases. J was trimmed by 0 bases and V by 4 bases; bases with no gene match: 5. CDR3 size: 15 residues. Germline V gives CDR1 LNHDA, CDR2 SQIVND (reference sequence). CDR3 loop: CASSRGQGPSYEQYF. CDR3 nucleotides: TGTGCCAGTAGTAGAGGACAGGGCCCCTCCTACGAGCAGTACTTC. Variable domain in full (rest from reference TRBV19 and TRBJ2-7): DGGITQSPKYLFRKEGQNVTLSCEQNLNHDAMYWYRQDPGQGLRLIYYSQIVNDFQKGDIAEGYSVSREKKESFPLTVTSAQKNPTAFYLCASSRGQGPSYEQYFGPGTRLTVT.

The rearrangement uses TRBV21-1 and TRBJ2-3; the listed D gene, TRBD2, was not tested against the DNA. TRBV21-1 is given as a pseudogene. This CDR3 has 18 residues. CDR3 region: CASSNCGGVTSSTDTQYF. In DNA, the CDR3 is TGTGCCAGCAGCAATTGTGGCGGGGTCACCTCTAGCACAGATACGCAGTATTTT.

This clone was seen a handful of times. The V and J genes are TRBV6-5 and TRBJ1-6, with unresolved D. The CDR3 totals 15 residues. Germline V gene lookup returns CDR1 MNHEY and CDR2 SVGAGI. V was cut by 4 bases and J by 9 bases, with 16 bases left in between. Here the CDR3 reads CASSSSGLPGSPLHF. For the CDR3, the DNA is TGTGCCAGCAGTTCCTCAGGACTGCCCGGTTCACCCCTCCACTTT.